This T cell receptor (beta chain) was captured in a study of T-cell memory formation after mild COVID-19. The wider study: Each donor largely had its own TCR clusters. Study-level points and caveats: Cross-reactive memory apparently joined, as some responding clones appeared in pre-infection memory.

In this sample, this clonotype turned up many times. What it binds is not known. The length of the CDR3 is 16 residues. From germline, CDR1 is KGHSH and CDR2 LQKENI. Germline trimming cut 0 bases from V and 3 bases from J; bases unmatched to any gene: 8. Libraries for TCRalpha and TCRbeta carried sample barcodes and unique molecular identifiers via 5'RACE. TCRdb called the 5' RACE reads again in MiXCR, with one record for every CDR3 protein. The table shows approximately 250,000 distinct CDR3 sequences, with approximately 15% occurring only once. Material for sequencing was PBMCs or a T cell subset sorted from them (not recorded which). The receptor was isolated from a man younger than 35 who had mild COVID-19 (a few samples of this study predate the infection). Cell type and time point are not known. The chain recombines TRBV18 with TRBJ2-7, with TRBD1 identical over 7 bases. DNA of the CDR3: TGTGCCAGCTCACCACCGGGTACAGGGGTCCTCTACGAGCAGTACTTC. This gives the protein CASSPPGTGVLYEQYF.